This T cell receptor (beta chain) was identified during a study of blood T cell repertoires in COVID-19. About the study: Specimens from acute and convalescent COVID-19 originated in the United States, Italy and Spain. T cells, B-cell-depleted T cells, or PBMCs supplied cDNA or gDNA.

The repertoire was sequenced with immunoSEQ multiplex PCR; TCRdb's copy has only in-frame clones and lacks some. The repertoire consists of about 62,000 clones, with over 85% occurring once and the leading ten covering about 6%. This CDR3 contains 13 residues. In germline, CDR1 is SEHNR, CDR2 FQNEAQ (reference sequence). V dropped 5 bases and J dropped 7 bases, with 15 bases sitting between them. The clonotype originates from a human donor in a cohort sampled during active COVID-19. The sequenced sample consisted of peripheral blood. The chain joins TRBV7-9 to TRBJ2-7, with TRBD2 as a possible D gene (6 bases). The CDR3: CASSVRWGEEQYF. For the CDR3, the DNA is TGTGCCAGCAGCGTACGTTGGGGGGAAGAGCAGTACTTC.